Listed here are 3 T cell receptor beta chains from one sample, sequenced in a study of T cells in Graves' hyperthyroidism and ophthalmopathy. TCR beta CDR3 sequences were amplified from RNA transcripts. HTBI primers were used for first-round RT-PCR of the TCR CDR3. TCRdb analysed the multiplex PCR reads with MiXCR anew, one entry per CDR3 protein. Found here are more than 500,000 distinct CDR3 sequences, about 16% of them singletons; the top ten hold around 28%. The sequenced material came from blood. Every receptor here comes from a woman between 25 and 40 years old with Graves' ophthalmopathy.

The chain recombines TRBV27 with TRBJ1-6, with unresolved D. CDR1 is MNHEY and CDR2 is SMNVEV in the germline V gene (reference sequence). The CDR3 loop spans 13 amino acids. The V end lost 6 bases, the J end lost 8 bases, and 11 bases lay between the germline ends. As DNA, the CDR3 is TGTGCCAGCAGGCGGAGGGTTGATTCACCCCTCCACTTT. As protein: CASRRRVDSPLHF.

This clonotype was seen many times. The chain is built from TRBV29-1 and TRBJ1-5; TRBD1 aligns across 7 bases. V lost 2 bases to trimming and J lost 5 bases; unmatched junction nucleotides: 3. The germline V gene encodes CDR1 SQVTM and CDR2 ANQGSEA. The CDR3 contains 13 residues. The CDR3 DNA reads as TGCAGCGTTGAACAGGGGGAAGATCAGCCCCAGCATTTT. Translation: CSVEQGEDQPQHF.

The gene calls are TRBV4-2 and TRBJ2-1; no reliable D call. The germline CDR1 and CDR2 sequences are LGHNA and YNFKEQ. Trimming removed 2 bases from V and 4 bases from J, with 12 bases in between. The CDR3 is 15 amino acids. CDR3 sequence (DNA): TGTGCCAGCAGCCAAAAAAGCGACGCTTACAATGAGCAGTTCTTC. The encoded protein is CASSQKSDAYNEQFF.